The text below deals with one T cell receptor beta chain. Sequencing was performed with immunoSEQ multiplex PCR; in TCRdb, only in-frame clones are kept and a portion is missing. The data show 100,000 to 150,000 clones, about nine tenths seen once. This record belongs to a study of T cell responses to AZD1222 COVID-19 vaccine. The CDR3 spans 15 residues. V lost 5 bases and J lost 5; bases outside the gene matches: 9. Germline V gives CDR1 MNHEY, CDR2 SVGEGT. The chain is built from TRBV6-2 or TRBV6-3 and TRBJ1-1; 9 positions agree with TRBD1. This clonotype originated in an adult in good health. Sequencing was performed on peripheral blood, taken on day 0 of AZD1222 vaccination. CDR3 coding DNA: TGTGCCAGCAGTACCGGACAGGGGAGAGGGACTGAAGCTTTCTTT. Protein: CASSTGQGRGTEAFF.